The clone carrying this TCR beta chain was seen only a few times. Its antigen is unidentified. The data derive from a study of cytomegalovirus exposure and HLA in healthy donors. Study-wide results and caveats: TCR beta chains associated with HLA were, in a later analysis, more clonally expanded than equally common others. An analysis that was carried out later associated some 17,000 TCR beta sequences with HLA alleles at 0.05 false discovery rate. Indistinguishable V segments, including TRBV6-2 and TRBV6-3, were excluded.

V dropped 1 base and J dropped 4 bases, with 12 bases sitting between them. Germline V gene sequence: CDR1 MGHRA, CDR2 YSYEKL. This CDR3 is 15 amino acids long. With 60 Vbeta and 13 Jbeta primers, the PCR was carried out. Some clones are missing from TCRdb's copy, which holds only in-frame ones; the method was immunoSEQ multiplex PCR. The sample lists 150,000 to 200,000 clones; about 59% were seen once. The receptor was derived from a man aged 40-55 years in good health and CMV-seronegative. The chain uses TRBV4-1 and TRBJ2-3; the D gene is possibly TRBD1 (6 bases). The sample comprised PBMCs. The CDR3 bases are TGCGCCAGCAGCCAAGTAGGACAGAGATCAGATACGCAGTATTTT. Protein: CASSQVGQRSDTQYF.